This T cell receptor (beta chain) originates from a study of blood T cell repertoires in COVID-19. Study-level background: Spain, Italy and the United States supplied samples that represented acute and convalescent COVID-19.

The assay was immunoSEQ multiplex PCR, and TCRdb's table has in-frame clones only and misses some. The sample has about 22,000 clones; over 70% are singletons. The germline gives CDR1 SGHAT, CDR2 FQNNGV. The CDR3 has 15 residues. Trimming took off 2 bases at V and 2 bases at J, with 10 bases between the two ends. The material sequenced was peripheral blood. The clonotype originates from a man older than 75 with active or convalescent COVID-19. The V gene is TRBV11-2, the J gene TRBJ2-1; D not certain. The CDR3 DNA reads as TGTGCCAGCAGCTTAAGGCTAGGTGCCTACAATGAGCAGTTCTTC. The encoded protein is CASSLRLGAYNEQFF. Full variable domain (rest looked up from reference TRBV11-2 and TRBJ2-1): EAGVAQSPRYKIIEKRQSVAFWCNPISGHATLYWYQQILGQGPKLLIQFQNNGVVDDSQLPKDRFSAERLKGVDSTLKIQPAKLEDSAVYLCASSLRLGAYNEQFFGPGTRLTVL.